The 4 T cell receptor beta chains below all came from one sample that was sequenced in a study of OX40 agonist ivuxolimab in advanced cancers. This table comes from immunoSEQ multiplex PCR, and its TCRdb copy is limited to in-frame clones, with some not included. The table shows 65,000 to 85,000 clones, with approximately 88% occurring only once. The sample in question was CD4+ or CD8+ T cells sorted from blood, obtained in a trial of the OX40 agonist ivuxolimab. These receptors all stem from an adult with an advanced solid tumor such as melanoma, head and neck, liver or kidney cancer.

The V call is TRBV9, the J call TRBJ1-2; no clear D. The CDR3 totals 16 residues. Trimming shortened V by 0 bases and J by 2 bases, and 14 bases separated the two germline ends. CDR1 and CDR2 from the germline V gene are SGDLS and YYNGEE. CDR3 sequence reads: CASSVGVGGQNYGYTF. The CDR3 DNA reads as TGTGCCAGCAGCGTAGGTGTTGGCGGGCAGAACTATGGCTACACCTTC.

The chain employs TRBV7-9 and TRBJ1-1; D is unresolved. With 8 bases removed from V and 0 bases from J, the gap between germline ends came to 7 bases. The CDR3 runs 12 residues. The germline V gene encodes CDR1 SEHNR and CDR2 FQNEAQ (reference sequence). CDR3 sequence reads: CASSQLNTEAFF. The CDR3 coding sequence is TGTGCCAGCTCACAGCTGAACACTGAAGCTTTCTTT.

V gene TRBV11-3 combines with J gene TRBJ2-5; D is perhaps TRBD2 (6 bases). The germline gives CDR1 SGHNT, CDR2 YENEEA. The CDR3 consists of 14 residues. The V end lost 5 bases, the J end lost 5 bases, and 15 bases lay between the germline ends. The CDR3, as DNA: TGTGCCAGCAGCCACCGTGGAGGGTCGGAGACCCAGTACTTC. This gives the protein CASSHRGGSETQYF.

This chain connects TRBV5-1 to TRBJ1-4, with TRBD1 identical over 8 bases. The V segment lost 0 bases and the J segment 4 bases; nucleotides outside the gene matches: 8. This CDR3 contains 17 residues. CDR1 is SGHRS, CDR2 YFSETQ, per germline. CDR3 sequence reads: CASSLETGGFGNEKLFF. Here the CDR3 DNA reads TGCGCCAGCAGCTTGGAAACAGGGGGGTTTGGTAATGAAAAACTGTTTTTT.